Listed here are 3 T cell receptor beta chains from one sample, sequenced in a study of T-cell memory formation after mild COVID-19. MiXCR was run by TCRdb on the 5' RACE reads, yielding one entry per CDR3 protein. The sample records approximately 560,000 distinct CDR3 sequences, roughly 17% being singletons. Sequencing was performed on PBMCs or a T cell subset sorted from them (not recorded which). Every receptor here comes from an adult woman who had mild COVID-19 (a few samples of this study predate the infection). Cell type and time point are not known.

This chain connects TRBV4-2 to TRBJ1-5; no clear D gene. The V and J ends lost 0 bases and 6 bases respectively, with 12 bases between them. The germline V gene encodes CDR1 LGHNA and CDR2 YNFKEQ. CDR3 length equals 15 residues. The chain's CDR3 is CASSQERVGPQPQHF. The CDR3 DNA reads TGTGCCAGCAGCCAAGAAAGGGTAGGGCCTCAGCCCCAGCATTTT.

This clonotype has only a few counts. Here the CDR3 reads CASSVAGGLQETQYF. The CDR3 nucleotides read TGTGCCAGCAGCGTAGCGGGAGGGTTGCAAGAGACCCAGTACTTC. This sequence joins TRBV9 and TRBJ2-5, with 8 nucleotides matching TRBD2. The CDR3 covers 15 residues. J lost 2 bases, V lost 0 bases, and 3 bases had no gene match. Germline loops: CDR1 SGDLS, CDR2 YYNGEE.

This clonotype was detected a few times. The chain's CDR3 is CASSVDPAGGSDTQYF. The CDR3 DNA sequence: TGTGCCAGCAGCGTAGATCCAGCGGGAGGGTCAGATACGCAGTATTTT. V and J are TRBV9 and TRBJ2-3, with 10 bases lining up with TRBD2. CDR1 is SGDLS and CDR2 is YYNGEE in the germline V gene. The CDR3 loop spans 16 amino acids. V trimming: 0 bases; J trimming: 4 bases; junction bases outside the gene matches: 5.